What follows are 20 T cell receptor beta chains derived from one specimen sequenced in a study of blood T cell repertoires in COVID-19. Using immunoSEQ multiplex PCR, the repertoire was profiled, and TCRdb retains in-frame clones only, with some absent. The sample lists fewer than 250,000 clones; approximately 80% were seen once. Material for sequencing was peripheral blood. These TCRs come from a woman in her 70s with acute or convalescent COVID-19.

CDR3 loop: CASPPPGHKGYTF. The CDR3 DNA sequence: TGTGCAAGTCCCCCCCCGGGACACAAGGGCTACACCTTC. J is TRBJ1-2 and V is TRBV12-2; the table calls TRBD1, which could not be checked here. TRBV12-2 is termed a pseudogene. The CDR3 is 13 amino acids.

This chain joins TRBV27 and TRBJ1-1, with a weak D call TRBD1 (6 bases). CDR1 MNHEY and CDR2 SMNVEV come from the germline V gene (reference sequence). The ends were cut back, 1 base at V and 8 bases at J, with 14 bases in the middle. The CDR3 runs to 14 residues. The CDR3 DNA reads TGTGCCAGCAGTTTATATAGCGGGGGCGCGGAAGCTTTCTTT. Translating it yields CASSLYSGGAEAFF.

This sequence joins TRBV28 and TRBJ1-2; 8 bases align to TRBD1. The germline V gene encodes CDR1 MDHEN and CDR2 SYDVKM. After removal of 6 bases from V and 5 bases from J, the junction contained 5 bases not matched to a gene. The CDR3 totals 13 residues. As DNA, the CDR3 is TGTGCCAGCAGGGAGGGACAGGAGTATGGCTACACCTTC. Its translation: CASREGQEYGYTF.

This clone was observed a handful of times. The V and J genes are TRBV5-1 and TRBJ1-2, with D perhaps matching TRBD1 (6 bases). The germline V gene encodes CDR1 SGHRS and CDR2 YFSETQ. The CDR3 totals 13 residues. The V end was cut by 4 bases, the J end by 4 bases, with 11 bases between. CDR3 DNA: TGCGCCAGCAGCGAGACAGGCCCCTATGGCTACACCTTC. Translating gives CASSETGPYGYTF.

This clone was detected only once. J is TRBJ1-5 and V is TRBV15; possibly TRBD1 for D (5 bases). Trimming took 5 bases from V and 6 from J, leaving 17 bases between them. Germline V gene sequence: CDR1 LNHNV, CDR2 YYDKDF (reference sequence). This CDR3 is built from 15 residues. In nucleotides, the CDR3 is TGTGCCACCAGCTTCGACGGGGGAGTCGGTCAGCCCCAGCATTTT. This sequence encodes CATSFDGGVGQPQHF.

The gene calls are TRBV14 and TRBJ1-6; D is undetermined. CDR1 and CDR2 (germline): SGHDN, FVKESK. This CDR3 contains 14 residues. V lost 4 bases, J lost 10 bases, and 14 bases lay in between. As DNA, the CDR3 is TGTGCCAGCAGCCCTTCGGGAGGTGGCTCACCCCTCCACTTT. Its protein product is CASSPSGGGSPLHF.

The genes are TRBV10-1 and TRBJ1-1, with 7 bases matching TRBD1. The germline V gene has CDR1 WNHNN and CDR2 SYGVQD (reference sequence). The CDR3 is 13 amino acids. Germline trimming cut 6 bases from V and 2 bases from J; bases unmatched to any gene: 3. CDR3: CASRTGRNTEAFF. In DNA form, the CDR3 reads TGCGCCAGCAGGACAGGGAGAAACACTGAAGCTTTCTTT.

The J gene is TRBJ1-1, the V gene TRBV7-9; D ambiguous. CDR1 and CDR2 from the germline V gene are SEHNR and FQNEAQ (reference sequence). V dropped 2 bases and J dropped 6 bases, with 10 bases sitting between them. This CDR3 has 13 residues. The CDR3 sequence is CASSLYGDPEAFF. The CDR3, as DNA: TGTGCCAGCAGCTTATATGGAGATCCTGAAGCTTTCTTT.

The rearrangement uses TRBV27 and TRBJ1-1; 12 positions agree with TRBD1. This CDR3 comprises 15 residues. V lost 8 bases, J lost 7 bases, and 11 bases stayed unmatched. Germline V lookup: CDR1 MNHEY, CDR2 SMNVEV (reference sequence). The CDR3 spells CASWGQGAYGVEAFF. In nucleotides, the CDR3 is TGTGCCAGCTGGGGACAGGGGGCTTATGGGGTTGAAGCTTTCTTT.

This chain uses TRBV4-2 with TRBJ2-3, with TRBD2 identical over 11 bases. CDR3 length: 16 amino acids. Germline lookup yields CDR1 LGHNA and CDR2 YNFKEQ. J lost 4 bases, V lost 1 base, and 4 bases had no gene match. CDR3 sequence: CASSQVSGGAADTQYF. The CDR3 bases are TGTGCCAGCAGCCAAGTTAGCGGGGGGGCCGCAGATACGCAGTATTTT.

V is TRBV9 and J is TRBJ2-6; 7 bases fit TRBD2. The germline V gene has CDR1 SGDLS and CDR2 YYNGEE. CDR3 length: 17 amino acids. Trimming at V came to 1 base and at J to 0 bases, leaving 4 bases not matched to a gene. CDR3 residues: CASSVSGGSSGANVLTF. CDR3 nucleotide sequence: TGTGCCAGCAGCGTATCGGGGGGTAGCTCTGGGGCCAACGTCCTGACTTTC.

The chain employs TRBV27 and TRBJ1-5; 7 bases map to TRBD1. The CDR3 is made up of 13 amino acids. Germline V gene data show CDR1 as MNHEY and CDR2 as SMNVEV (reference sequence). With V trimmed by 5 bases and J by 7 bases, 5 bases remained unmatched. CDR3 sequence: CASSPRQGQPQHF. As DNA, the CDR3 is TGTGCCAGCAGTCCGAGACAGGGCCAGCCCCAGCATTTT.

This chain connects TRBV25-1 to TRBJ1-1; unclear D gene. Trimming removed 3 bases from V and 5 bases from J, with 7 bases in between. This CDR3 comprises 12 residues. Germline V CDR1 and CDR2: MGHDK, SYGVNS. This CDR3 is CASSDPFTEAFF. The CDR3 DNA is TGTGCCAGCAGTGATCCTTTTACTGAAGCTTTCTTT.

Here the CDR3 DNA reads TGTGCCAGCAGACCAAGTTGGGGGGGGCCGGGAGATACGCAGTATTTT. This sequence encodes CASRPSWGGPGDTQYF. This rearrangement joins TRBV3-1 (or the pseudogene TRBV3-2) to TRBJ2-3; TRBD2 is a possible D gene (7 bases). V was shortened by 6 bases and J by 5 bases, with 21 bases between the two germline ends. The CDR3 totals 16 residues. Germline loops: CDR1 LGHDT, CDR2 YNNKEL (reference sequence).

The V and J genes are TRBV9 and TRBJ1-5, with 9 bases lining up with TRBD1. This CDR3 comprises 14 residues. CDR1 and CDR2 (germline): SGDLS, YYNGEE. J gave up 9 bases and V 3 bases, and 7 bases lay outside the gene matches. Here the CDR3 reads CASSAGDRGSPQHF. Here the CDR3 DNA reads TGTGCCAGCAGCGCCGGCGACAGGGGGTCGCCCCAGCATTTT.

Details on this clone: Other nucleotide sequences in the sample specify the same CDR3. This chain links TRBV5-1 with TRBJ1-2; D is possibly TRBD1 (5 bases). The germline gives CDR1 SGHRS, CDR2 YFSETQ. The CDR3 sequence is 14 residues long. Trimming cost V 0 bases and J 2 bases, with 8 bases left between them. This chain's CDR3 is CASSLEGRNYGYTF. The CDR3 DNA reads as TGCGCCAGCAGCTTGGAGGGGCGCAACTATGGCTACACCTTC. The full variable domain, in which reference TRBV5-1 and TRBJ1-2 provide the parts outside the CDR3, is KAGVTQTPRYLIKTRGQQVTLSCSPISGHRSVSWYQQTPGQGLQFLFEYFSETQRNKGNFPGRFSGRQFSNSRSEMNVSTLELGDSALYLCASSLEGRNYGYTFGSGTRLTVV.

The chain recombines TRBV2 with TRBJ1-5; D remains unclear. Germline loops: CDR1 SNHLY, CDR2 FYNNEI. The length of the CDR3 is 12 residues. V was shortened by 7 bases and J by 6 bases, with 10 bases between the two germline ends. CDR3 nucleotides: TGTGCCAGCACAGCCGCGGGTCAGCCCCAGCATTTT. Its protein is CASTAAGQPQHF.

The chain recombines TRBV7-2 with TRBJ2-5; 9 bases map to TRBD1. V was clipped by 6 bases and J by 3 bases; unmatched bases: 11. Germline values: CDR1 SGHTA, CDR2 FQGNSA. This CDR3 is built from 16 residues. The CDR3 sequence: CASSQSPGQGKETQYF. CDR3 in DNA: TGTGCCAGCAGTCAAAGCCCCGGACAGGGGAAAGAGACCCAGTACTTC.

The chain combines TRBV4-2 with TRBJ1-2; D possibly corresponds to TRBD1 (6 bases). Germline V CDR1 and CDR2: LGHNA, YNFKEQ. This CDR3 comprises 15 residues. Trimming stripped 0 bases from V and 6 bases from J, with 14 bases between. CDR3 in DNA: TGTGCCAGCAGCCAAGAAGCCGGGACACTGAATGGCTACACCTTC. Protein product: CASSQEAGTLNGYTF.

The chain has TRBV4-3 and TRBJ2-5; D is undetermined. Germline lookup yields CDR1 LGHNA and CDR2 YSLEER. The CDR3 runs to 13 residues. The V end lost 2 bases, the J end lost 8 bases, and 12 bases lay between the germline ends. The CDR3 nucleotides read TGCGCCAGCAGCCAACCCTTATGGAGTACCCAGTACTTC. Protein sequence: CASSQPLWSTQYF.